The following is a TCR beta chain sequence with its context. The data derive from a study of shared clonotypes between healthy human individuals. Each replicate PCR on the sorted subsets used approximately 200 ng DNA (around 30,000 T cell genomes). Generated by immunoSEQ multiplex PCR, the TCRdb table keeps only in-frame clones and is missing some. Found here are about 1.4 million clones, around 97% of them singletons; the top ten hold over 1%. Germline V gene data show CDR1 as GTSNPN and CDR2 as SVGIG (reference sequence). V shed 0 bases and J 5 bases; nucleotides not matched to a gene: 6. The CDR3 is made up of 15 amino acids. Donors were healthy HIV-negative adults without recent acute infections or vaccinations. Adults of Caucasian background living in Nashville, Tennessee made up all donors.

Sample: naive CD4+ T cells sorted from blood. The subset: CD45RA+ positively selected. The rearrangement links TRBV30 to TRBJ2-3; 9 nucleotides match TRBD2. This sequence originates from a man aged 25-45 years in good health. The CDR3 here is CAWSVGGRALDTQYF. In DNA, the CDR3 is TGTGCCTGGAGTGTCGGCGGGAGGGCATTAGATACGCAGTATTTT.